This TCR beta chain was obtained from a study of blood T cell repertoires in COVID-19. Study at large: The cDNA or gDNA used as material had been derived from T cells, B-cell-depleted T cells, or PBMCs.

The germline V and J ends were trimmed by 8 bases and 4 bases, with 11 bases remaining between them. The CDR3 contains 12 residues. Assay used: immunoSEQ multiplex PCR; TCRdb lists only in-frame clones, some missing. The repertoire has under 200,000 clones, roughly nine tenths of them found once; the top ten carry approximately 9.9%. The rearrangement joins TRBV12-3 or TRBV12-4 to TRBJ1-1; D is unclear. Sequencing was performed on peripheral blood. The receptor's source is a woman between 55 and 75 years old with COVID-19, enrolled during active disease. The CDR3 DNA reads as TGTGCCAGCGGCCCCCCGGGCACTGAAGCTTTCTTT. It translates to CASGPPGTEAFF.